The 23 T cell receptor beta chains presented below share a single source sample, sequenced in a study of response to subunit inactivated influenza vaccine (dated by TCRdb to 2017 to 2018). The library was prepared using RT-PCR. The sequencer listed for this sample is Illumina HiSeq 2500. Using fastp at Q25 and MiXCR, TCRdb reprocessed the public reads and kept productive beta chains. All rows with the same CDR3 protein become a single entry with the most common DNA and genes. This sample is represented by almost 600,000 distinct CDR3 sequences; less than 15% of them were singletons. Approximately 10% of the sample lies in the top ten. The sequencing here drew on PBMCs from blood, taken 11 to 12 days after vaccination. Receptor source: a man aged 50 to 59 who received an inactivated influenza vaccine. Donor details come from another sample of the same person, matched by shared clones.

This chain uses TRBV6-5 with TRBJ2-3, with TRBD2 matching 8 bases. The V gene end was trimmed by 0 bases and the J gene end by 8 bases; junction bases not matched to a gene: 4. Germline V gives CDR1 MNHEY, CDR2 SVGAGI. There are 14 residues in the CDR3. CDR3 coding DNA: TGTGCCAGCAGTTACTCTACCAGCGGGGGTACGCAGTATTTT. Translating gives CASSYSTSGGTQYF.

This clonotype was counted at least ten times. The rearrangement links TRBV5-6 to TRBJ2-1; 10 bases are a match to TRBD1. Germline V gene sequence: CDR1 SGHDT, CDR2 YYEEEE. This CDR3 comprises 16 residues. V shed 6 bases, J shed 7 bases, and the junction held 13 bases outside the gene matches. CDR3 DNA: TGTGCCAGCACCATTGTCGGGACAGGGGTAATTAATGAGCAGTTCTTC. It yields the protein CASTIVGTGVINEQFF.

This clonotype showed up just a few times. The chain carries TRBV28 and TRBJ1-2; 10 bases match TRBD1. This CDR3 region has 15 residues. Trimming at V came to 5 bases and at J to 7 bases, leaving 10 bases not matched to a gene. Germline CDR1 and CDR2: MDHEN and SYDVKM. The CDR3 loop reads CASSLGQGGHFGYTF. The CDR3 coding sequence is TGTGCCAGCAGTCTAGGACAGGGGGGGCATTTTGGCTACACCTTC.

In this sample, this clonotype turned up a few times. The rearrangement joins TRBV12-3 or TRBV12-4 to TRBJ2-7, with D perhaps matching TRBD1 (6 bases). This CDR3 has 14 amino acids. The ends were cut back, 5 bases at V and 2 bases at J, with 13 bases in the middle. Written as DNA, the CDR3 is TGTGCCAGCAGTACCTCCGGGACAACCTACGAGCAGTACTTC. It is translated as CASSTSGTTYEQYF.

This clonotype was detected a few times. The chain links TRBV9 to TRBJ2-3; D not resolved. The germline V and J ends were trimmed by 1 base and 8 bases, with 8 bases remaining between them. Germline-derived CDR1 and CDR2 are SGDLS and YYNGEE. This CDR3 contains 12 residues. The chain's CDR3 is CASSVFTGTQYF. CDR3 coding DNA: TGTGCCAGCAGCGTATTTACCGGTACGCAGTATTTT.

There are a few counts of this clonotype. The chain joins TRBV19 to TRBJ1-1; D is possibly TRBD1 (6 bases). Germline lookup yields CDR1 LNHDA and CDR2 SQIVND (reference sequence). The length of the CDR3 is 16 residues. V lost 5 bases, J lost 1 base, and 17 bases lay in between. The CDR3 region is CASSFASGQWNTEAFF. The CDR3 bases are TGTGCCAGTAGTTTCGCGAGCGGACAGTGGAACACTGAAGCTTTCTTT. Full variable domain (outside the CDR3, taken from reference TRBV19 and TRBJ1-1): DGGITQSPKYLFRKEGQNVTLSCEQNLNHDAMYWYRQDPGQGLRLIYYSQIVNDFQKGDIAEGYSVSREKKESFPLTVTSAQKNPTAFYLCASSFASGQWNTEAFFGQGTRLTVV.

J is TRBJ2-3 and V is TRBV6-1, with TRBD2 matching over 12 bases. Looked up from germline, CDR1 is MNHNS and CDR2 is SASEGT. The CDR3 spans 15 residues. V lost 7 bases, J lost 7 bases, and 9 bases stayed unmatched. The CDR3 DNA reads TGTGCCAGCACCACTGGGACTAGCGGGTCGCATACGCAGTATTTT. It codes for CASTTGTSGSHTQYF.

This clonotype was counted a few times. The chain employs TRBV3-1 and TRBJ2-3, with D perhaps matching TRBD2 (6 bases). The CDR3 covers 15 residues. In germline, CDR1 is LGHDT, CDR2 YNNKEL (reference sequence). Trimming took 3 bases from V and 3 from J, leaving 13 bases between them. The CDR3 spells CASSHGPGGTDTQYF. DNA of the CDR3: TGTGCCAGCAGCCACGGGCCAGGAGGGACAGATACGCAGTATTTT.

This clonotype was seen ten or more times. V gene TRBV12-3 or TRBV12-4 combines with J gene TRBJ2-7, with D perhaps matching TRBD1 (6 bases). V dropped 5 bases and J dropped 5 bases, with 16 bases sitting between them. This CDR3 region has 14 residues. CDR3 protein: CASSTRGGSNEQYF. CDR3 bases: TGTGCCAGCAGTACCCGAGGGGGTTCAAACGAGCAGTACTTC.

The sample holds a few counts of this clonotype. V gene TRBV28 combines with J gene TRBJ2-7; 10 bases match TRBD1. The CDR3 length is 16 residues. Germline trimming cut 3 bases from V and 0 bases from J; bases unmatched to any gene: 5. The germline gives CDR1 MDHEN, CDR2 SYDVKM. CDR3 nucleotides: TGTGCCAGCAGTTTCCCTCGGACAGGGGGCTCCTACGAGCAGTACTTC. It specifies CASSFPRTGGSYEQYF.

The chain has TRBV5-1 and TRBJ2-7; D is tentatively TRBD1 or TRBD2 (5 bases each). The CDR3 loop spans 14 amino acids. Germline values: CDR1 SGHRS, CDR2 YFSETQ. Trimming removed 0 bases at V and 5 bases at J, with 12 bases between. The CDR3 coding sequence is TGCGCCAGCAGCTTGGCTGGGGGATCCAACGAGCAGTACTTC. It specifies CASSLAGGSNEQYF.

This clonotype has a count of ten or more. The rearrangement joins TRBV7-9 to TRBJ2-7, with 9 bases aligning to TRBD1. The CDR3 loop spans 16 amino acids. The V and J ends lost 5 bases and 3 bases, in that order; junction bases with no gene match: 11. Germline values: CDR1 SEHNR, CDR2 FQNEAQ (reference sequence). The CDR3 reads CASSPRSDRGLYEQYF. The CDR3 region has the DNA TGTGCCAGCAGCCCCCGGTCGGACAGGGGCCTCTACGAGCAGTACTTC.

The chain uses TRBV7-2 and TRBJ2-5, with D perhaps being TRBD1 or TRBD2 (5 bases each). CDR3 size: 14 residues. The V end lost 2 bases, the J end lost 5 bases, and 12 bases lay between the germline ends. From germline, CDR1 is SGHTA and CDR2 FQGNSA. CDR3 in DNA: TGTGCCAGCAGCTTACCGCCGGGACGGGAGACCCAGTACTTC. It is translated as CASSLPPGRETQYF.

V and J are TRBV19 and TRBJ2-1, with D possibly being TRBD2 (6 bases). The V and J ends lost 5 bases and 0 bases respectively, with 20 bases between them. The CDR3 sequence is 18 residues long. CDR1 is LNHDA, CDR2 SQIVND, per germline (reference sequence). This CDR3 is CASSPGLTKLSSYNEQFF. The DNA of the CDR3 is TGTGCCAGTAGTCCGGGACTCACGAAGCTGAGCTCCTACAATGAGCAGTTCTTC.

The rearrangement uses TRBV6-6 and TRBJ1-1; D unclear. V was cut by 4 bases and J by 1 base, with 7 bases left in between. Germline CDR1 and CDR2: MNHNY and SVGAGI (reference sequence). The CDR3 consists of 13 residues. The CDR3 DNA sequence: TGTGCCAGCAGTTCACAAGCGAACACTGAAGCTTTCTTT. As protein: CASSSQANTEAFF.

The rearrangement joins TRBV4-2 to TRBJ2-5, with D unresolved. Trimming took 0 bases from V and 4 from J, leaving 9 bases between them. The V gene's germline CDR1 is LGHNA and CDR2 YNFKEQ. The CDR3 covers 14 residues. The CDR3 sequence is CASSQELVAETQYF. The CDR3 DNA reads TGTGCCAGCAGCCAAGAACTGGTGGCAGAGACCCAGTACTTC.

The V gene is TRBV2, the J gene TRBJ2-7; D not certain. Trimming pared 7 bases from V and 0 bases from J, leaving 7 bases between. CDR1 and CDR2 from the germline V gene are SNHLY and FYNNEI. The CDR3 sequence is 12 residues long. The CDR3, as DNA: TGTGCCAGCAAAGCCATCTCCTACGAGCAGTACTTC. Residues: CASKAISYEQYF. The entire variable domain, with the rest obtained from reference TRBV2 and TRBJ2-7, is as follows: EPEVTQTPSHQVTQMGQEVILRCVPISNHLYFYWYRQILGQKVEFLVSFYNNEISEKSEIFDDQFSVERPDGSNFTLKIRSTKLEDSAMYFCASKAISYEQYFGPGTRLTVT.

This clonotype was observed a few times. The genes are TRBV12-3 or TRBV12-4 and TRBJ1-1, with D maybe TRBD1 (5 bases). The ends were cut back, 3 bases at V and 5 bases at J, with 13 bases in the middle. The CDR3 is 14 amino acids. The CDR3 region has the DNA TGTGCCAGCAGTTTTAACGCAGGGAGGACTGAAGCTTTCTTT. It yields the protein CASSFNAGRTEAFF.

The chain is built from TRBV20-1 and TRBJ2-1; possibly TRBD2 for D (6 bases). The V end was cut by 5 bases, the J end by 5 bases, with 13 bases between. This CDR3 has 13 residues. Germline CDR1 reads DFQATT; CDR2 reads SNEGSKA (reference sequence). CDR3 protein: CSAAASEHNEQFF. DNA for the CDR3: TGCAGTGCTGCGGCTAGCGAGCACAATGAGCAGTTCTTC.

The rearrangement joins TRBV5-1 to TRBJ2-1; D is unclear. The CDR3 spans 15 residues. Deletions cut 0 bases from V and 3 bases from J, with 10 bases between. Germline V gives CDR1 SGHRS, CDR2 YFSETQ. For the CDR3, the DNA is TGCGCCAGCAGCTTGGAAGGTCTACTCTACAATGAGCAGTTCTTC. Its protein product is CASSLEGLLYNEQFF.

This rearrangement joins TRBV12-3 or TRBV12-4 to TRBJ2-3; the D is unclear. The CDR3 has 17 amino acids. V lost 2 bases to trimming and J lost 6 bases, with 21 bases between them. CDR3 nucleotides: TGTGCCAGCAGTTTACGGACCGTTCTCCACATTACGGATACGCAGTATTTT. Protein sequence: CASSLRTVLHITDTQYF.

This clonotype was seen a few times. The genes are TRBV6-5 and TRBJ1-1; D call uncertain. Looked up from germline, CDR1 is MNHEY and CDR2 is SVGAGI. There are 14 residues in the CDR3. Trimming cost V 4 bases and J 4 bases, with 13 bases left between them. In DNA, the CDR3 is TGTGCCAGCAGTTCCCCCCGGGTCCTCACTGAAGCTTTCTTT. Translated, it gives CASSSPRVLTEAFF.

This clonotype was recorded only once. V and J are TRBV12-3 or TRBV12-4 and TRBJ1-1; D remains ambiguous. The CDR3 contains 14 residues. V was trimmed by 3 bases and J by 2 bases, leaving 10 bases between them. As DNA, the CDR3 is TGTGCCAGCAGTTTTGCCGCGGGTAACACTGAAGCTTTCTTT. This translates into CASSFAAGNTEAFF.